One and the same sample provided the 17 T cell receptor beta chains below, sequenced in a study of control samples from healthy donors and cancer patients (dated by TCRdb to 2020 to 2021). Library construction relied on the immunoSEQ multiplex PCR assay. Entries here come from immuneACCESS through TCRdb and include only in-frame sequences with V and J called. Some clones fail to appear in such tables; in the studies checked, an unresolved V gene covers under half of the shortfall, and the cause of the remainder is unknown. The sample records around 130,000 clones, around 93% of which are singletons. The top ten hold around 8.1% of the sample. Sequencing used blood. These receptors were collected from a young man in good health.

The chain links TRBV11-2 to TRBJ1-1; possibly TRBD1 for D (6 bases). This CDR3 region has 14 residues. Looked up from germline, CDR1 is SGHAT and CDR2 is FQNNGV. The V and J ends lost 5 bases and 1 base respectively, with 11 bases between them. Written as DNA, the CDR3 is TGTGCCAGCAGCAACCGGGACAAGAACACTGAAGCTTTCTTT. Amino acids: CASSNRDKNTEAFF.

The J gene is TRBJ1-4, the V gene TRBV7-6; D call uncertain. Germline V gene lookup returns CDR1 SGHVS and CDR2 FNYEAQ. V gave up 5 bases and J gave up 5 bases, with 18 bases separating them. The length of the CDR3 is 16 residues. DNA of the CDR3: TGTGCCAGCAGCCCCTCCCAAAGGGTCCGGAATGAAAAACTGTTTTTT. Residues: CASSPSQRVRNEKLFF.

This chain connects TRBV2 to TRBJ2-7; D is undetermined. V was clipped by 1 base and J by 1 base, with 11 bases between them. Germline V lookup: CDR1 SNHLY, CDR2 FYNNEI. The CDR3 has 15 amino acids. The CDR3, as DNA: TGTGCCAGCAGTGAAGGCAGCTATCGTTCCTACGAGCAGTACTTC. Encoded protein: CASSEGSYRSYEQYF.

The chain recombines TRBV5-1 with TRBJ1-6; perhaps TRBD1 as D (5 bases). The CDR3 extends over 13 amino acids. V lost 7 bases, J lost 5 bases, and 10 bases lay in between. The V gene's germline CDR1 is SGHRS and CDR2 YFSETQ. The CDR3 loop reads CASGPGHNSPLHF. CDR3 DNA: TGCGCCAGCGGGCCGGGGCATAATTCACCCCTCCACTTT.

The chain joins TRBV15 to TRBJ2-5; 14 bases agree with TRBD2. V lost 1 base, J lost 2 bases, and 3 bases stayed unmatched. Looked up from germline, CDR1 is LNHNV and CDR2 is YYDKDF (reference sequence). The CDR3 is made up of 17 amino acids. Here the CDR3 DNA reads TGTGCCACCAGCAGAGGACTAGCGGGGGGGACACAAGAGACCCAGTACTTC. Translated: CATSRGLAGGTQETQYF.

This clone was detected once. This chain connects TRBV7-3 to TRBJ2-7; D is unresolved. CDR3 length equals 13 residues. CDR1 SGHTA and CDR2 FQGTGA come from the germline V gene. The ends were cut back, 2 bases at V and 6 bases at J, with 11 bases in the middle. The CDR3: CASSLLLRSEQYF. In nucleotides, the CDR3 is TGTGCCAGCAGCTTACTACTGAGAAGCGAGCAGTACTTC.

The V and J genes are TRBV4-1 and TRBJ1-5; TRBD1 matches at 7 bases. The J segment lost 7 bases and the V segment lost 3 bases, leaving 9 bases of the junction unmatched. This CDR3 comprises 15 residues. From germline, CDR1 is MGHRA and CDR2 YSYEKL. The CDR3 here is CASSHPDRVAQPQHF. Here the CDR3 DNA reads TGCGCCAGCAGCCATCCTGACAGGGTAGCCCAGCCCCAGCATTTT.

The rearrangement uses TRBV7-9 and TRBJ2-7, with TRBD1 matching over 8 bases. The CDR3 extends over 15 amino acids. V gave up 5 bases and J gave up 0 bases; unmatched junction bases: 6. CDR1 is SEHNR, CDR2 FQNEAQ, per germline (reference sequence). The CDR3, as DNA: TGTGCCAGCAGCCCGGACAGGGACGGCTCCTACGAGCAGTACTTC. This sequence encodes CASSPDRDGSYEQYF.

This clone has a handful of counts. The chain has TRBV19 and TRBJ1-5, with a tentative D call TRBD1 (5 bases). Germline CDR1 reads LNHDA; CDR2 reads SQIVND (reference sequence). The CDR3 consists of 13 residues. Deletions cut 3 bases from V and 7 bases from J, with 10 bases between. CDR3 amino acids: CASSIQGRQPQHF. As DNA, the CDR3 is TGTGCCAGTAGTATCCAGGGAAGGCAGCCCCAGCATTTT.

DNA for the CDR3: TGTGCCAGCAGCTTAGAGGGCTTCGAGTGGCATGGCTACACCTTC. As protein: CASSLEGFEWHGYTF. The chain has TRBV7-9 and TRBJ1-2; D remains ambiguous. V dropped 1 base and J dropped 6 bases, with 15 bases sitting between them. In germline, CDR1 is SEHNR, CDR2 FQNEAQ (reference sequence). This CDR3 has 15 amino acids.

V gene TRBV7-2 combines with J gene TRBJ2-3; TRBD1 matches 7 bases. J gave up 6 bases and V 5 bases, and 8 bases lay outside the gene matches. Germline lookup yields CDR1 SGHTA and CDR2 FQGNSA. CDR3 length equals 14 residues. The CDR3 is CASSRPGGTDTQYF. The DNA for the CDR3 is TGTGCCAGCAGCAGGCCAGGGGGTACCGATACGCAGTATTTT.

The V and J genes are TRBV9 and TRBJ1-2, with D hard to call. The length of the CDR3 is 14 residues. Germline values: CDR1 SGDLS, CDR2 YYNGEE. Between the trimmed V and J ends, which lost 0 bases and 1 base, there was a span of 7 bases. The CDR3 DNA reads TGTGCCAGCAGCGTAGATACGTTTAACTATGGCTACACCTTC. Translation gives CASSVDTFNYGYTF.

The chain recombines TRBV5-1 with TRBJ2-5; D gene unclear. This CDR3 comprises 16 residues. Between the trimmed V and J ends, which lost 2 bases and 1 base, there was a span of 15 bases. Germline V gives CDR1 SGHRS, CDR2 YFSETQ. The CDR3 loop reads CASSFRSDTVQETQYF. For the CDR3, the DNA is TGCGCCAGCAGCTTCCGGTCAGACACCGTCCAAGAGACCCAGTACTTC.

The chain joins TRBV10-3 to TRBJ2-2; 9 positions match TRBD1. Germline assignment: CDR1 ENHRY and CDR2 SYGVKD. V shed 10 bases, J shed 5 bases, and the junction held 14 bases outside the gene matches. This CDR3 contains 16 residues. CDR3 nucleotide sequence: TGTGCCACCGGGGGTGGCGGGACAGGGATTACCGGGGAGCTGTTTTTT. Translation: CATGGGGTGITGELFF.

The V call is TRBV6-5, the J call TRBJ2-3; D not resolved. Per germline, CDR1 MNHEY and CDR2 SVGAGI. CDR3 size: 12 residues. V dropped 8 bases and J dropped 2 bases, with 8 bases sitting between them. CDR3 DNA: TGTGCCAGCGGGCAGAACACAGATACGCAGTATTTT. Translation gives CASGQNTDTQYF.

This sequence joins TRBV5-5 and TRBJ1-4; D possibly corresponds to TRBD1 (5 bases). V was clipped by 0 bases and J by 5 bases, with 11 bases between them. Germline CDR1 reads SGHKS; CDR2 reads YYEKEE (reference sequence). The CDR3 extends over 15 amino acids. Here the CDR3 DNA reads TGTGCCAGCAGCTTGGAGGGGAGTAGAAATGAAAAACTGTTTTTT. It encodes CASSLEGSRNEKLFF.

The genes are TRBV30 and TRBJ1-4; the D gene is possibly TRBD1 (5 bases). The CDR3 has 17 residues. V shed 3 bases and J shed 3 bases, with 20 bases lying between them. CDR1 GTSNPN and CDR2 SVGIG come from the germline V gene (reference sequence). The CDR3 DNA follows: TGTGCCTGGAGGGGACTCAGATCTCTACCGCCTAATGAAAAACTGTTTTTT. It encodes CAWRGLRSLPPNEKLFF.